What follows are 11 T cell receptor beta chains derived from one specimen sequenced in a study of blood T cell repertoires in COVID-19. Here immunoSEQ multiplex PCR was the method, and the copy in TCRdb shows in-frame clones only, minus some. The data hold approximately 350,000 clones, with approximately 90% observed a single time. The specimen was PBMCs or T cells enriched from blood (not recorded which). These receptors all stem from a young man who had recovered from COVID-19.

The CDR3 region is CSVEENRGGGGYTF. In DNA form, the CDR3 reads TGCAGCGTTGAAGAGAACCGCGGGGGAGGGGGCTACACCTTC. V gene TRBV29-1 combines with J gene TRBJ1-2; TRBD1 is a possible D gene (5 bases). Trimming took 0 bases from V and 8 from J, leaving 16 bases between them. CDR1 SQVTM and CDR2 ANQGSEA come from the germline V gene. This CDR3 has 14 amino acids.

The rearrangement links TRBV4-1 to TRBJ2-7; 7 nucleotides align to TRBD1. The CDR3 has 15 amino acids. CDR1 is MGHRA and CDR2 is YSYEKL in the germline V gene. V shed 3 bases, J shed 2 bases, and the junction held 7 bases outside the gene matches. CDR3 in amino acids: CASSHDHGTAYEQYF. The CDR3 nucleotides are TGCGCCAGCAGCCACGACCACGGGACAGCCTACGAGCAGTACTTC.

The chain joins TRBV3-1 (or the pseudogene TRBV3-2) to TRBJ1-1; 8 bases line up with TRBD1. The V gene's germline CDR1 is LGHDT and CDR2 YNNKEL (reference sequence). CDR3 length equals 12 residues. J gave up 8 bases and V 4 bases, and 3 bases lay outside the gene matches. The CDR3 DNA is TGTGCCAGCAGCCCGAGGGACAGGGAAGCTTTCTTT. Encoded protein: CASSPRDREAFF.

This clone was observed a single time. The CDR3 region is CATSGLQGARGANVLTF. In DNA, the CDR3 is TGTGCCACCAGCGGGTTACAGGGGGCGAGAGGGGCCAACGTCCTGACTTTC. The chain has TRBV15 and TRBJ2-6, with 9 bases that match TRBD1. There are 17 residues in the CDR3. V was pared by 5 bases and J by 4 bases, with 9 bases of the junction left unmatched. Germline V lookup: CDR1 LNHNV, CDR2 YYDKDF (reference sequence).

This chain connects TRBV2 to TRBJ2-7; TRBD2 might be the D (6 bases). The CDR3 is made up of 14 amino acids. Germline V gene data show CDR1 as SNHLY and CDR2 as FYNNEI. The V gene lost 7 bases and the J gene lost 6 bases, with 19 bases spanning the gap. The CDR3 nucleotides read TGTGCCAGCATCGCCGGGAGTGGCTACGGCGAGCAGTACTTC. It yields the protein CASIAGSGYGEQYF.

This chain links TRBV6-5 with TRBJ1-3, with 7 bases aligning to TRBD1. The CDR3 runs to 15 residues. Germline-derived CDR1 and CDR2 are MNHEY and SVGAGI. J lost 4 bases, V lost 6 bases, and 9 bases had no gene match. CDR3 residues: CASSRYPGQGNTIYF. The DNA for the CDR3 is TGTGCCAGCAGCCGATACCCGGGACAGGGAAACACCATATATTTT.

The chain combines TRBV3-1 (or the pseudogene TRBV3-2) with TRBJ1-3; no firm D call. There are 12 residues in the CDR3. The V gene lost 6 bases and the J gene lost 4 bases, with 7 bases spanning the gap. Germline loops: CDR1 LGHDT, CDR2 YNNKEL (reference sequence). The CDR3, as DNA: TGTGCCAGCAGTCCGACAGGAAACACCATATATTTT. Protein: CASSPTGNTIYF.

The chain employs TRBV5-4 and TRBJ2-7, with D hard to call. The V end was cut by 0 bases, the J end by 7 bases, with 14 bases between. This CDR3 contains 14 residues. Germline assignment: CDR1 SGHNT and CDR2 YYREEE (reference sequence). CDR3 region: CASSLEGTPREQYF. CDR3 DNA: TGTGCCAGCAGCTTGGAAGGCACCCCCAGGGAGCAGTACTTC.

The J gene is TRBJ2-7, the V gene TRBV19; D is perhaps TRBD2 (6 bases). The CDR3 is 12 amino acids. With 6 bases removed from V and 3 bases from J, the gap between germline ends came to 9 bases. Per the germline V gene, CDR1 is LNHDA and CDR2 is SQIVND (reference sequence). The CDR3 DNA reads TGTGCCAGTAGCCGGACTAACTACGAGCAGTACTTC. The encoded protein is CASSRTNYEQYF.

This chain connects TRBV28 to TRBJ1-4; the match to TRBD1 covers 8 bases. This CDR3 contains 16 residues. The trim removed 6 bases at V and 7 bases at J, leaving 13 bases unmatched. The germline V gene has CDR1 MDHEN and CDR2 SYDVKM. CDR3 in DNA: TGTGCCAGCAGCCGAATTCAGGGGGCCCGGCTTGAAAAACTGTTTTTT. The encoded protein is CASSRIQGARLEKLFF.

In its sample, this clone was seen a few times. The CDR3 sequence is CAISQGGSNQPQHF. In DNA, the CDR3 is TGTGCCATCAGTCAGGGGGGTAGCAATCAGCCCCAGCATTTT. V gene TRBV10-3 combines with J gene TRBJ1-5; 7 nucleotides line up with TRBD1. Germline V gene sequence: CDR1 ENHRY, CDR2 SYGVKD. The V segment lost 5 bases and the J segment 0 bases; nucleotides outside the gene matches: 1. The CDR3 extends over 14 amino acids.